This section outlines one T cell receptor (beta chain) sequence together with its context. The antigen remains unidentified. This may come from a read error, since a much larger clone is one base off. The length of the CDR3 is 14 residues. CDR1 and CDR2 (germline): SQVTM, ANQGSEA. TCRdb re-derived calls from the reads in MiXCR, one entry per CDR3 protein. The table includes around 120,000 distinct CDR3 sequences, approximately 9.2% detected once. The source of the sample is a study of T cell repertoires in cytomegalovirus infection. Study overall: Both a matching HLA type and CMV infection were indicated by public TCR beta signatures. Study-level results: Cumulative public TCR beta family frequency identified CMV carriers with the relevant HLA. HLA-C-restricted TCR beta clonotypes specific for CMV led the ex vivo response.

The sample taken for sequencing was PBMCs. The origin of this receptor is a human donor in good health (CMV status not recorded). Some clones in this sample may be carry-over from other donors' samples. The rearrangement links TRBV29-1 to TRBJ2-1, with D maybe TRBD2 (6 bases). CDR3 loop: CSVEGGVIYNELFF. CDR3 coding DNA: TGCAGCGTTGAAGGGGGGGTAATCTACAATGAGCTGTTCTTC.